A single sample is the source of the 6 T cell receptor beta chains below, sequenced in a study of blood T cell repertoires in COVID-19. This table comes from immunoSEQ multiplex PCR, and its TCRdb copy is limited to in-frame clones, with some not included. The table shows about 200,000 clones, with 75% to 90% occurring only once. Sequencing used peripheral blood. All receptors come from a middle-aged woman with acute or convalescent COVID-19.

J is TRBJ1-2 and V is TRBV6-1; a weak D match, TRBD1 (6 bases). The length of the CDR3 is 17 residues. The germline gives CDR1 MNHNS, CDR2 SASEGT. Trimming took off 1 base at V and 4 bases at J, with 19 bases between the two ends. DNA of the CDR3: TGTGCCAGCAGTGAAGGTTGGTGGGGAACAGGGCCCTATGGCTACACCTTC. Amino acid sequence: CASSEGWWGTGPYGYTF.

This sequence joins TRBV19 and TRBJ2-6; 8 bases are shared with TRBD1. The germline gives CDR1 LNHDA, CDR2 SQIVND (reference sequence). The J segment lost 3 bases and the V segment lost 4 bases, leaving 8 bases of the junction unmatched. This CDR3 contains 17 residues. CDR3 residues: CASSTRTGTYGANVLTF. CDR3 sequence (DNA): TGTGCCAGTAGTACCCGGACAGGGACGTATGGGGCCAACGTCCTGACTTTC.

This clone is termed medium-sized. V and J are TRBV2 and TRBJ2-6, with 10 nucleotides matching TRBD1. CDR1 and CDR2 from the germline V gene are SNHLY and FYNNEI. The CDR3 loop spans 20 amino acids. Trimming at V came to 2 bases and at J to 0 bases, leaving 10 bases not matched to a gene. This chain's CDR3 is CASSEMGRDRGASGANVLTF. CDR3 in DNA: TGTGCCAGCAGTGAAATGGGAAGGGACAGGGGCGCCTCTGGGGCCAACGTCCTGACTTTC. Looking up the rest from reference TRBV2 and TRBJ2-6 gives the full variable domain: EPEVTQTPSHQVTQMGQEVILRCVPISNHLYFYWYRQILGQKVEFLVSFYNNEISEKSEIFDDQFSVERPDGSNFTLKIRSTKLEDSAMYFCASSEMGRDRGASGANVLTFGAGSRLTVL.

The rearrangement uses TRBV6-2 or TRBV6-3 and TRBJ1-5; D gene ambiguous. Between the trimmed V and J ends, which lost 0 bases and 2 bases, there was a span of 8 bases. Looked up from germline, CDR1 is MNHEY and CDR2 is SVGEGT. The length of the CDR3 is 15 residues. The CDR3 DNA sequence: TGTGCCAGCAGTTACTCAGGGAGAGGCAATCAGCCCCAGCATTTT. Encoded protein: CASSYSGRGNQPQHF.

The rearrangement joins TRBV29-1 to TRBJ1-1; D might be TRBD1 (6 bases). This CDR3 comprises 14 residues. Looked up from germline, CDR1 is SQVTM and CDR2 is ANQGSEA. V lost 3 bases to trimming and J lost 7 bases, with 18 bases between them. CDR3 DNA sequence: TGCAGCGTTGAGGCACAGGGCTTGAACGGTGAAGCTTTCTTT. It specifies CSVEAQGLNGEAFF.

The V and J genes are TRBV29-1 and TRBJ1-2, with 12 bases matching TRBD1. CDR3 length equals 17 residues. Per the germline V gene, CDR1 is SQVTM and CDR2 is ANQGSEA. V lost 6 bases and J lost 3; bases outside the gene matches: 14. The DNA for the CDR3 is TGCAGCGTGACGCCGTTGGGACAGGGGGCGCGGGACTATGGCTACACCTTC. Translated, it gives CSVTPLGQGARDYGYTF.